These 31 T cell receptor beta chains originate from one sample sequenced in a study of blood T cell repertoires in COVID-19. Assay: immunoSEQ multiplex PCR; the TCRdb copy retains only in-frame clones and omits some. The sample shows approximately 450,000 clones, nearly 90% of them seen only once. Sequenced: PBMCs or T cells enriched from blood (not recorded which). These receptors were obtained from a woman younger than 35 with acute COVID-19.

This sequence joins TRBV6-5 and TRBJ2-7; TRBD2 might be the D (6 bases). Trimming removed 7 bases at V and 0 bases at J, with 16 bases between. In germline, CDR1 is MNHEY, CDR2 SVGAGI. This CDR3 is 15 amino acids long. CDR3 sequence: CASTYGEVRSYEQYF. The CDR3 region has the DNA TGTGCCAGCACCTATGGGGAGGTGCGCTCCTACGAGCAGTACTTC.

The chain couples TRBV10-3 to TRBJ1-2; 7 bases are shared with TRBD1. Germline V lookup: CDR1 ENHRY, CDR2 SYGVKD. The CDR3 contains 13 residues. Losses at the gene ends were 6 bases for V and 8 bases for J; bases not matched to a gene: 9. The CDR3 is CAISQGTGAGYTF. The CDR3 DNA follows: TGTGCCATCAGCCAAGGCACAGGGGCCGGCTACACCTTC.

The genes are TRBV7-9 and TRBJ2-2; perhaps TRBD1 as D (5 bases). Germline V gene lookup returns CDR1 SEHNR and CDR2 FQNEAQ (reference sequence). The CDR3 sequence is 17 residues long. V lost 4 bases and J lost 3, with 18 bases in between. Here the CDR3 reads CASSSYRNLGDTGELFF. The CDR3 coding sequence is TGTGCCAGCAGCTCCTACAGGAACCTAGGGGACACCGGGGAGCTGTTTTTT.

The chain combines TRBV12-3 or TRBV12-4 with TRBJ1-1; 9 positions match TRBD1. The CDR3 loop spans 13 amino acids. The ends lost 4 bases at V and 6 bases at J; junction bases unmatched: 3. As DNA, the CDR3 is TGTGCCAGCAGTTGGACAGGGGATCCTGAAGCTTTCTTT. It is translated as CASSWTGDPEAFF.

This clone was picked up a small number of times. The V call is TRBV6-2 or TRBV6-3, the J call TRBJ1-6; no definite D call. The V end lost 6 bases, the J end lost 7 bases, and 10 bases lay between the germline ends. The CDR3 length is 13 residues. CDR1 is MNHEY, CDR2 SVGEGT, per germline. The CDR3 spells CASSRGRNSPLHF. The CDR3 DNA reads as TGTGCCAGCAGCCGCGGGCGAAATTCACCCCTCCACTTT.

Here the CDR3 reads CASKGLTGVYGYTF. The CDR3 DNA reads as TGTGCCAGCAAGGGCCTGACAGGGGTATATGGCTACACCTTC. V gene TRBV2 combines with J gene TRBJ1-2; 8 nucleotides align to TRBD1. CDR3 length: 14 amino acids. V shed 7 bases, J shed 5 bases, and the junction held 9 bases outside the gene matches. Looked up from germline, CDR1 is SNHLY and CDR2 is FYNNEI.

CDR3 sequence (DNA): TGTGCCAGCAGCCAAGAAAGAGGAGGGGTGGAGCCCCAGCATTTT. Its protein product is CASSQERGGVEPQHF. The chain has TRBV4-2 and TRBJ1-5; possible D gene TRBD1, 5 bases. Between the trimmed V and J ends, which lost 0 bases and 8 bases, there was a span of 14 bases. Germline V gene sequence: CDR1 LGHNA, CDR2 YNFKEQ. The CDR3 is made up of 15 amino acids.

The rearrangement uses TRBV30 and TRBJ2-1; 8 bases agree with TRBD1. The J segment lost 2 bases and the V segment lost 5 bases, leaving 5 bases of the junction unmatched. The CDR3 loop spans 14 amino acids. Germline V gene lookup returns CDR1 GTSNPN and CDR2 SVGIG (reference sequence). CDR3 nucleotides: TGTGCCTGGGGACAGGGAACGGCCTACAATGAGCAGTTCTTC. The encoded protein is CAWGQGTAYNEQFF.

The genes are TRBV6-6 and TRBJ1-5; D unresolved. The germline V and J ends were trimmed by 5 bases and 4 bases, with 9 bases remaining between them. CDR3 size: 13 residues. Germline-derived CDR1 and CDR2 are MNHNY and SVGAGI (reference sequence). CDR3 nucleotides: TGTGCCAGCAGTACAGTCCTAAATCAGCCCCAGCATTTT. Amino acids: CASSTVLNQPQHF.

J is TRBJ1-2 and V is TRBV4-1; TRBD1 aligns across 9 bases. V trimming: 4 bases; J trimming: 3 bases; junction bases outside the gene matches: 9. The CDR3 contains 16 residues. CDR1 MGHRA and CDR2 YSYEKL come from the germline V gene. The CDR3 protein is CASSLDRGRPDYGYTF. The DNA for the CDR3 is TGCGCCAGCAGCCTGGACAGGGGTCGCCCCGACTATGGCTACACCTTC.

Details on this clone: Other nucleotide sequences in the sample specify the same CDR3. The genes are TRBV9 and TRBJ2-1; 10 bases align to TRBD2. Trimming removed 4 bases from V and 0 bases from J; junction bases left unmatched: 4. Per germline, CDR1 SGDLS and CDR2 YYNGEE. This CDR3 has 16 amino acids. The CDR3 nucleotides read TGTGCCAGCAGCCCTCAGCGGGGGGGCTCCTACAATGAGCAGTTCTTC. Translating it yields CASSPQRGGSYNEQFF.

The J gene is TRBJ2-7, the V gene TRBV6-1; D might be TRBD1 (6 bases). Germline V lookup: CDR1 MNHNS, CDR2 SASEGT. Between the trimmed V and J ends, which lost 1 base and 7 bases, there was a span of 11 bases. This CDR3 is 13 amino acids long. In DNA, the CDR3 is TGTGCCAGCAGTGAAGAGAGGACAGCTGAGCAGTACTTC. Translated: CASSEERTAEQYF.

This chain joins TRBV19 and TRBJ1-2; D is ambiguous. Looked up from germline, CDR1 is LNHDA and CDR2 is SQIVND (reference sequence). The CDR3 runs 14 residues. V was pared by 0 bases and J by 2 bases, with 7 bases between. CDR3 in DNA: TGTGCCAGTAGTATAGATCGCCAGAACTATGGCTACACCTTC. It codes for CASSIDRQNYGYTF. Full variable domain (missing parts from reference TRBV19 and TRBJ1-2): DGGITQSPKYLFRKEGQNVTLSCEQNLNHDAMYWYRQDPGQGLRLIYYSQIVNDFQKGDIAEGYSVSREKKESFPLTVTSAQKNPTAFYLCASSIDRQNYGYTFGSGTRLTVV.

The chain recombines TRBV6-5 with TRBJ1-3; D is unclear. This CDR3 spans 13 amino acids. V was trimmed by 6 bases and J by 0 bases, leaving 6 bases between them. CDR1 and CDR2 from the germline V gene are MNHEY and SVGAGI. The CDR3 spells CASSGPSGNTIYF. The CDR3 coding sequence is TGTGCCAGCAGCGGTCCCTCTGGAAACACCATATATTTT.

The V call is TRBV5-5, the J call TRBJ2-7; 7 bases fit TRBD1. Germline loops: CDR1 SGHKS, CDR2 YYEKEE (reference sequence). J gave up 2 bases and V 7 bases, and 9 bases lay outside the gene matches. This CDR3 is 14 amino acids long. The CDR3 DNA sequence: TGTGCCAGCCACCCGGGACAGCGACCCTACGAGCAGTACTTC. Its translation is CASHPGQRPYEQYF.

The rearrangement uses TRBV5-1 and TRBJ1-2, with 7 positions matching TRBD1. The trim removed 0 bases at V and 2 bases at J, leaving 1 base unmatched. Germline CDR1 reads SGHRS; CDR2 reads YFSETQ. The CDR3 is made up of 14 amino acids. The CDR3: CASSLAGGNYGYTF. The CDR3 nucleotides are TGCGCCAGCAGCTTGGCAGGGGGAAACTATGGCTACACCTTC.

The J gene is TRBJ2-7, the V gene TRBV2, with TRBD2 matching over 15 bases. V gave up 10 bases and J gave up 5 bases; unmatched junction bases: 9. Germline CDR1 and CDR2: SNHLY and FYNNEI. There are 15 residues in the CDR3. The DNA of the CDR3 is TGTGCCACCGGGGGACTAGCGGGAGGTACGGACGAGCAGTACTTC. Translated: CATGGLAGGTDEQYF.

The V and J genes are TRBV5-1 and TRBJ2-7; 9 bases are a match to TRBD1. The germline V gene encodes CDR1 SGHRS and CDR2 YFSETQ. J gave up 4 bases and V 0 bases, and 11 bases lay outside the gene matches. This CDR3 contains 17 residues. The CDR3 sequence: CASSLGSGTGKRYEQYF. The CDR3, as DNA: TGCGCCAGCAGCTTGGGATCCGGGACAGGGAAAAGGTACGAGCAGTACTTC.

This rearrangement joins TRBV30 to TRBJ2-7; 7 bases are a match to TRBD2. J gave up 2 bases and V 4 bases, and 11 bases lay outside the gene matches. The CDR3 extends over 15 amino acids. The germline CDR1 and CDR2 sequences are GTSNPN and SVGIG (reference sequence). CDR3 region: CAWKTGTIFPYEQYF. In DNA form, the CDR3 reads TGTGCCTGGAAAACCGGGACTATATTTCCCTACGAGCAGTACTTC.

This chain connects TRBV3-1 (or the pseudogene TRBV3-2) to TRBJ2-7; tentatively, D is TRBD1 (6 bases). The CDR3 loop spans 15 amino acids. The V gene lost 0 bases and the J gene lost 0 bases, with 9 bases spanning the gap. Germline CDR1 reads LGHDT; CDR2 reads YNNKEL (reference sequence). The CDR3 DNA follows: TGTGCCAGCAGCCAAGAAGCAGGGGTCTCCTACGAGCAGTACTTC. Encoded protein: CASSQEAGVSYEQYF.

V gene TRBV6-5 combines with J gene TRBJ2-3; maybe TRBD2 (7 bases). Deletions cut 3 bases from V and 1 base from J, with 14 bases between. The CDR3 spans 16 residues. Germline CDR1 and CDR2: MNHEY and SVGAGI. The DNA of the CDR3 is TGTGCCAGCAGTTATCTACGGGGGGCGGGCACAGATACGCAGTATTTT. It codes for CASSYLRGAGTDTQYF.

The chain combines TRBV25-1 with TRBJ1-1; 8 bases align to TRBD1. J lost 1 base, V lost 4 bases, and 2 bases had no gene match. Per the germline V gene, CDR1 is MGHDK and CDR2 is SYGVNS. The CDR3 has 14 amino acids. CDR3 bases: TGTGCCAGCAGTGGGACAGGGCGGAACACTGAAGCTTTCTTT. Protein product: CASSGTGRNTEAFF.

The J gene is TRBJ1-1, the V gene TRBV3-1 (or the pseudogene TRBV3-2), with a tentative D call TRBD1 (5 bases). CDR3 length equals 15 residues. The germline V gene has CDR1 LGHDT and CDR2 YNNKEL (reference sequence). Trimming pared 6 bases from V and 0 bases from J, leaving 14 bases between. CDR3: CASRQVGSMNTEAFF. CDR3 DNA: TGTGCCAGCAGACAGGTAGGAAGCATGAACACTGAAGCTTTCTTT.

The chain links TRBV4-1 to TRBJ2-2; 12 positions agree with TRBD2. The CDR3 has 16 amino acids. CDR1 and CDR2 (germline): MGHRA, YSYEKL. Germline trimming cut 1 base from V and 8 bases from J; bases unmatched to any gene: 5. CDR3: CASSQALAGGRGELFF. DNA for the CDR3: TGCGCCAGCAGCCAAGCACTAGCGGGGGGCCGTGGGGAGCTGTTTTTT.

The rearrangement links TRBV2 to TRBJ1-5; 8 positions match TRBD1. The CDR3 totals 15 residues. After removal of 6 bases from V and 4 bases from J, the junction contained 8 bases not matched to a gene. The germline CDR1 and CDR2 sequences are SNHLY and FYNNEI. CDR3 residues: CASRPDRVGNQPQHF. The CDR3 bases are TGTGCCAGCAGACCGGACAGGGTTGGTAATCAGCCCCAGCATTTT.

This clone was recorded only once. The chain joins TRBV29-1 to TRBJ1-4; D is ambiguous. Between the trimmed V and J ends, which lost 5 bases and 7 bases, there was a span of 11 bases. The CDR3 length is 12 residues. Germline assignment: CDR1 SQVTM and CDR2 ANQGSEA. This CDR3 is CSVRREGEKLFF. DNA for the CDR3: TGCAGCGTTCGCCGGGAGGGTGAAAAACTGTTTTTT. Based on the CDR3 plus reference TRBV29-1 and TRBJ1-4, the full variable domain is SAVISQKPSRDICQRGTSLTIQCQVDSQVTMMFWYRQQPGQSLTLIATANQGSEATYESGFVIDKFPISRPNLTFSTLTVSNMSPEDSSIYLCSVRREGEKLFFGSGTQLSVL.

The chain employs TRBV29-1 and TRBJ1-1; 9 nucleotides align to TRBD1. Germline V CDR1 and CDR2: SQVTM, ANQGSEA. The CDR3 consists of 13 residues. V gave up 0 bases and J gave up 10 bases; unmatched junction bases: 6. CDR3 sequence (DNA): TGCAGCGTTGAAGATATACAGGGGGCGTCAGCTTTCTTT. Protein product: CSVEDIQGASAFF.

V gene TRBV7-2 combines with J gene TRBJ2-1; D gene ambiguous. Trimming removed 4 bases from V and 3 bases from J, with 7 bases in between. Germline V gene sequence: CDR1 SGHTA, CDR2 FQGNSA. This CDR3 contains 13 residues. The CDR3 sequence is CASSSTVYNEQFF. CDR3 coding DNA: TGTGCCAGCAGCTCTACCGTCTACAATGAGCAGTTCTTC.

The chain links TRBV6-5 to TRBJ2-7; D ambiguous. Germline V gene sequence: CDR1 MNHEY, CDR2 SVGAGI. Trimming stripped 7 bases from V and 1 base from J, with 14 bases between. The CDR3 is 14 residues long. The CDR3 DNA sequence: TGTGCCAGCAAACCCCGCCAGGAATCCTACGAGCAGTACTTC. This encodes CASKPRQESYEQYF.

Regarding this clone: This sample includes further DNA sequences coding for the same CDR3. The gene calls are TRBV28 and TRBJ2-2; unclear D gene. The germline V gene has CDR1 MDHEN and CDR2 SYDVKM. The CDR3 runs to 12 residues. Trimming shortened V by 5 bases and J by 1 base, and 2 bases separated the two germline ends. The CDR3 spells CASSQNTGELFF. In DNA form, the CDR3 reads TGTGCCAGCAGTCAGAACACCGGGGAGCTGTTTTTT. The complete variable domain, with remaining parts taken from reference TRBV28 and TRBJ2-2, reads DVKVTQSSRYLVKRTGEKVFLECVQDMDHENMFWYRQDPGLGLRLIYFSYDVKMKEKGDIPEGYSVSREKKERFSLILESASTNQTSMYLCASSQNTGELFFGEGSRLTVL.

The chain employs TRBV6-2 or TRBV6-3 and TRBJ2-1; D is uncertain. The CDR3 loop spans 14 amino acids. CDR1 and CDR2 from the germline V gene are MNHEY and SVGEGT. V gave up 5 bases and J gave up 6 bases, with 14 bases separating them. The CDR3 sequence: CASSLESPLNEQFF. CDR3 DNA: TGTGCCAGCAGTCTTGAGTCCCCACTCAATGAGCAGTTCTTC.